Presented here are 9 T cell receptor beta chains from one specimen sequenced in a study of technical replicates of blood from a few donors. Sequenced by immunoSEQ multiplex PCR; TCRdb stores in-frame clones only, minus some. The sample holds about 82,000 clones, roughly 95% seen once. Sequenced material: T cells isolated from PBMCs. The receptors derive from a human donor in good health.

The chain recombines TRBV23-1 with TRBJ2-5; D possibly corresponds to TRBD1 (5 bases). Being an ORF, TRBV23-1 has a function that is uncertain. V gave up 11 bases and J gave up 5 bases, with 24 bases separating them. The CDR3 has 15 residues. Here the CDR3 DNA reads TGCGCCGGCCTCACCCTCAGGGCCAGGATGGAGACCCAGTACTTC. It translates to CAGLTLRARMETQYF.

The chain recombines TRBV2 with TRBJ2-7, with D possibly being TRBD2 (5 bases). V was clipped by 7 bases and J by 2 bases, with 18 bases between them. This CDR3 region has 15 residues. CDR1 and CDR2 (germline): SNHLY, FYNNEI. CDR3 loop: CASTGGYLPTYEQYF. For the CDR3, the DNA is TGTGCCAGCACGGGCGGGTACTTGCCTACCTACGAGCAGTACTTC. Full variable domain (outside the CDR3, taken from reference TRBV2 and TRBJ2-7): EPEVTQTPSHQVTQMGQEVILRCVPISNHLYFYWYRQILGQKVEFLVSFYNNEISEKSEIFDDQFSVERPDGSNFTLKIRSTKLEDSAMYFCASTGGYLPTYEQYFGPGTRLTVT.

The chain recombines TRBV11-2 with TRBJ2-3; 8 nucleotides match TRBD1. Germline assignment: CDR1 SGHAT and CDR2 FQNNGV. The V and J ends lost 0 bases and 10 bases, in that order; junction bases with no gene match: 3. The CDR3 consists of 13 residues. The CDR3, as DNA: TGTGCCAGCAGCTTAGAACTGGGACAGGCGCAGTATTTT. Translation gives CASSLELGQAQYF.

Only one count was recorded for this clone. The chain has TRBV28 and TRBJ1-2; 7 positions match TRBD1. Unmatched junction bases numbered 4, after V lost 7 bases and J lost 8 bases. The CDR3 runs 11 residues. Germline values: CDR1 MDHEN, CDR2 SYDVKM. CDR3 sequence: CASTIGGGYTF. The CDR3 coding sequence is TGTGCCAGCACCATAGGGGGCGGCTACACCTTC.

The rearrangement uses TRBV11-3 and TRBJ2-2, with D perhaps matching TRBD1 (6 bases). The CDR3 loop spans 15 amino acids. Trimming took 5 bases from V and 6 from J, leaving 16 bases between them. CDR1 and CDR2 (germline): SGHNT, YENEEA. This CDR3 reads CASSPVSNRAGELFF. The CDR3 coding sequence is TGTGCCAGCAGCCCAGTTTCTAACAGGGCCGGGGAGCTGTTTTTT.

The chain is built from TRBV9 and TRBJ2-1; 11 nucleotides match TRBD2. Germline V CDR1 and CDR2: SGDLS, YYNGEE. Unmatched junction bases numbered 7, after V lost 4 bases and J lost 7 bases. The CDR3 consists of 15 residues. This CDR3 reads CASSHGTSGLNEQFF. CDR3 coding DNA: TGTGCCAGCAGCCACGGGACTAGCGGTTTAAATGAGCAGTTCTTC. The variable domain in full, with the rest retrieved from reference TRBV9 and TRBJ2-1, is DSGVTQTPKHLITATGQRVTLRCSPRSGDLSVYWYQQSLDQGLQFLIQYYNGEERAKGNILERFSAQQFPDLHSELNLSSLELGDSALYFCASSHGTSGLNEQFFGPGTRLTVL.

The J gene is TRBJ2-1, the V gene TRBV4-3; D might be TRBD2 (6 bases). CDR1 is LGHNA, CDR2 YSLEER, per germline. This CDR3 has 16 residues. V gave up 0 bases and J gave up 0 bases, with 9 bases separating them. CDR3 residues: CASSQDRDFSYNEQFF. The CDR3 DNA sequence: TGCGCCAGCAGCCAAGATAGGGACTTCTCCTACAATGAGCAGTTCTTC.

The chain has TRBV7-6 and TRBJ2-7; 8 nucleotides align to TRBD1. With 8 bases clipped from V and 3 bases from J, the junction kept 6 bases outside the gene matches. The CDR3 extends over 13 amino acids. Germline-derived CDR1 and CDR2 are SGHVS and FNYEAQ. CDR3 bases: TGTGCCAGCGTCTTACAGGGGGACTACGAGCAGTACTTC. Amino acids: CASVLQGDYEQYF. The full variable domain, with the rest looked up from reference TRBV7-6 and TRBJ2-7, is GAGVSQSPRYKVTKRGQDVALRCDPISGHVSLYWYRQALGQGPEFLTYFNYEAQQDKSGLPNDRFSAERPEGSISTLTIQRTEQRDSAMYRCASVLQGDYEQYFGPGTRLTVT.

The genes are TRBV27 and TRBJ1-5, with D possibly TRBD1 on 6 matching bases. The germline V gene encodes CDR1 MNHEY and CDR2 SMNVEV (reference sequence). This CDR3 has 14 residues. Trimming removed 1 base at V and 7 bases at J, with 11 bases between. The CDR3 DNA reads TGTGCCAGCAGTTTATTACAGGGAAGACAGCCCCAGCATTTT. Translation gives CASSLLQGRQPQHF.